The T cell receptor beta chain described here comes from a study of OX40 agonist ivuxolimab in advanced cancers. This clone was observed once. The ends were cut back, 6 bases at V and 7 bases at J, with 12 bases in the middle. The CDR3 extends over 12 amino acids. Germline values: CDR1 MNHNY, CDR2 SVGAGI (reference sequence). Using immunoSEQ multiplex PCR, the repertoire was profiled, and TCRdb retains in-frame clones only, with some absent. Of roughly 64,000 clones listed, approximately 88% are singletons. This specimen consisted of CD4+ or CD8+ T cells sorted from blood, obtained in a trial of the OX40 agonist ivuxolimab. The J gene is TRBJ1-1, the V gene TRBV6-6; TRBD1 might be the D (6 bases). The sequence derives from an adult with an advanced solid tumor such as melanoma, head and neck, liver or kidney cancer. The CDR3 region has the DNA TGTGCCAGCAGACGTACAGGGTTTGAAGCTTTCTTT. Its translation: CASRRTGFEAFF.